Following are 3 T cell receptor beta chains from one sample sequenced in a study of T cell responses to AZD1222 COVID-19 vaccine (dated by TCRdb to about 2021). Interpreted using the paper, the time point label stands for: baseline before first vaccination. The library relied on the immunoSEQ multiplex PCR assay. TCRdb mirrors the immuneACCESS table, restricted to in-frame sequences. Some clones are absent from its copies; in checked studies, under half trace to an unresolved V gene, and the reason for the others is unknown. The table for this sample lists some 120,000 clones; approximately 83% of them were counted only once. Clones ranked in the top ten supply about 1.6% of the sample. The sample was peripheral blood, taken on day 0 of AZD1222 vaccination. The receptors derive from an adult in good health.

This chain connects TRBV5-1 to TRBJ1-3; no clear D. This CDR3 comprises 14 residues. The V and J ends lost 0 bases and 1 base respectively, with 5 bases between them. Germline CDR1 and CDR2: SGHRS and YFSETQ. Here the CDR3 DNA reads TGCGCCAGCAGCTTGGAGAGATCTGGAAACACCATATATTTT. This encodes CASSLERSGNTIYF.

This clone was observed a single time. V gene TRBV30 combines with J gene TRBJ2-7, with a possible D match to TRBD2 (5 bases). V lost 0 bases and J 6 bases, leaving 15 bases between the germline ends. CDR1 GTSNPN and CDR2 SVGIG come from the germline V gene (reference sequence). This CDR3 has 14 amino acids. DNA of the CDR3: TGTGCCTGGAGTGTAGGCCTAGCAAACGGCGAGCAGTACTTC. Translating gives CAWSVGLANGEQYF.

The rearrangement links TRBV30 to TRBJ1-6, with TRBD1 identical over 9 bases. Germline values: CDR1 GTSNPN, CDR2 SVGIG (reference sequence). The ends lost 7 bases at V and 3 bases at J; junction bases unmatched: 13. This CDR3 contains 17 residues. In DNA form, the CDR3 reads TGTGCCTACCGCGGGACAGGGATAAGAGTCTATAATTCACCCCTCCACTTT. Translated, it gives CAYRGTGIRVYNSPLHF. The full variable domain, in which reference TRBV30 and TRBJ1-6 provide the parts outside the CDR3, is SQTIHQWPATLVQPVGSPLSLECTVEGTSNPNLYWYRQAAGRGLQLLFYSVGIGQISSEVPQNLSASRPQDRQFILSSKKLLLSDSGFYLCAYRGTGIRVYNSPLHFGNGTRLTVT.